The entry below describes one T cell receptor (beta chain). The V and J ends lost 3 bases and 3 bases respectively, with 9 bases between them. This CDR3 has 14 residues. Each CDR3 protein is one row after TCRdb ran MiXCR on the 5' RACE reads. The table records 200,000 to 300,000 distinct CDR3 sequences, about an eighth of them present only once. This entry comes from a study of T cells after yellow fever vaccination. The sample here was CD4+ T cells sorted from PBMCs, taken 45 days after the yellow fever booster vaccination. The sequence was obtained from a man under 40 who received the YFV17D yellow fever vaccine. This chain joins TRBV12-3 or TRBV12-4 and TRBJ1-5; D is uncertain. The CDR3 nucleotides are TGTGCCAGCAGTTTCGGGCGGGCCAATCAGCCCCAGCATTTT. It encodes CASSFGRANQPQHF.